Listed here are 18 T cell receptor beta chains from one sample, sequenced in a study of blood T cell repertoires in COVID-19. Repertoires were generated with immunoSEQ multiplex PCR, while TCRdb's copy carries only in-frame clones and drops some. The sample contains 65,000 or so clones, about 80% of which appear only once. The sequenced sample was peripheral blood. The receptors derive from a man in his sixties with acute or convalescent COVID-19.

This clone showed up just once. The chain is built from TRBV5-1 and TRBJ2-3; 7 nucleotides match TRBD2. Germline V gene lookup returns CDR1 SGHRS and CDR2 YFSETQ. The CDR3 spans 13 residues. V lost 7 bases, J lost 0 bases, and 2 bases stayed unmatched. Written as DNA, the CDR3 is TGCGCCAGCGGGACTACAAGCACAGATACGCAGTATTTT. This encodes CASGTTSTDTQYF.

The chain joins TRBV11-2 to TRBJ1-2; D gene uncertain. Trimming removed 1 base at V and 1 base at J, with 7 bases between. Looked up from germline, CDR1 is SGHAT and CDR2 is FQNNGV. The CDR3 runs to 14 residues. This CDR3 is CASSLGPINYGYTF. CDR3 sequence (DNA): TGTGCCAGCAGCTTAGGGCCGATTAACTATGGCTACACCTTC.

This chain links TRBV15 with TRBJ1-4; a weak D match, TRBD1 (5 bases). The ends were cut back, 2 bases at V and 8 bases at J, with 24 bases in the middle. The CDR3 loop spans 18 amino acids. Germline lookup yields CDR1 LNHNV and CDR2 YYDKDF (reference sequence). The DNA for the CDR3 is TGTGCCACCAGCAGACACTCGGACCCGTACAGGCAGGAGGAAAAACTGTTTTTT. As protein: CATSRHSDPYRQEEKLFF.

The chain joins TRBV27 to TRBJ1-5; D gene unclear. The germline gives CDR1 MNHEY, CDR2 SMNVEV (reference sequence). The CDR3 loop spans 13 amino acids. Trimming removed 3 bases at V and 5 bases at J, with 8 bases between. Here the CDR3 reads CASSFKRYQPQHF. The DNA for the CDR3 is TGTGCCAGCAGTTTCAAGAGATATCAGCCCCAGCATTTT.

This clone was seen only once. The chain recombines TRBV27 with TRBJ1-1; D may be TRBD1 (6 bases). The CDR3 loop spans 15 amino acids. V gave up 5 bases and J gave up 2 bases, with 15 bases separating them. The germline V gene encodes CDR1 MNHEY and CDR2 SMNVEV (reference sequence). CDR3 sequence reads: CASSTRTDLNTEAFF. The CDR3 coding sequence is TGTGCCAGCAGTACCCGGACAGACCTAAACACTGAAGCTTTCTTT.

CDR3 residues: CASRPTSGSKAGTGELFF. CDR3 nucleotides: TGTGCCAGCAGACCGACTAGCGGGTCCAAAGCGGGCACCGGGGAGCTGTTTTTT. This rearrangement joins TRBV7-9 to TRBJ2-2; 10 positions match TRBD2. The CDR3 is made up of 18 amino acids. In germline, CDR1 is SEHNR, CDR2 FQNEAQ (reference sequence). Trimming at V came to 6 bases and at J to 4 bases, leaving 14 bases not matched to a gene.

The J gene is TRBJ2-3, the V gene TRBV5-1; 13 bases are a match to TRBD2. After removal of 3 bases from V and 1 base from J, the junction contained 8 bases not matched to a gene. The CDR3 loop spans 18 amino acids. Germline V gives CDR1 SGHRS, CDR2 YFSETQ. CDR3 in amino acids: CASSSGTSGVTGTDTQYF. CDR3 bases: TGCGCCAGCAGCTCCGGGACTAGCGGGGTAACGGGCACAGATACGCAGTATTTT.

This chain joins TRBV19 and TRBJ2-7; possible D gene TRBD1, 5 bases. Germline V lookup: CDR1 LNHDA, CDR2 SQIVND (reference sequence). The CDR3 spans 14 residues. Trimming stripped 3 bases from V and 0 bases from J, with 9 bases between. Written as DNA, the CDR3 is TGTGCCAGTAGTATGGCTGGGGCCTCCTACGAGCAGTACTTC. Protein: CASSMAGASYEQYF. The complete variable domain, with remaining parts taken from reference TRBV19 and TRBJ2-7, reads DGGITQSPKYLFRKEGQNVTLSCEQNLNHDAMYWYRQDPGQGLRLIYYSQIVNDFQKGDIAEGYSVSREKKESFPLTVTSAQKNPTAFYLCASSMAGASYEQYFGPGTRLTVT.

This clone was seen only once. The junction shows a germline mismatch at one end, possibly a read error. The chain recombines TRBV29-1 with TRBJ1-2, with D tentatively TRBD1 (5 bases). In germline, CDR1 is SQVTM, CDR2 ANQGSEA. CDR3 length: 12 amino acids. CDR3 DNA: TGCCGCGTCGCGGGGGGGTGGGATGGCTACACCTTC. Translated, it gives CRVAGGWDGYTF.

This rearrangement joins TRBV2 to TRBJ1-1, with 7 bases aligning to TRBD1. The CDR3 covers 13 residues. Germline-derived CDR1 and CDR2 are SNHLY and FYNNEI. J gave up 1 base and V 8 bases, and 4 bases lay outside the gene matches. CDR3 coding DNA: TGTGCCAGCGGGACAGAGAAGAACACTGAAGCTTTCTTT. Protein sequence: CASGTEKNTEAFF.

CDR3 nucleotides: TGCGCCAGCAGTGAGGCAGGGGCTGGAAACACCATATATTTT. Translation gives CASSEAGAGNTIYF. The chain employs TRBV10-2 and TRBJ1-3; D may be TRBD1 (6 bases). CDR1 WSHSY and CDR2 SAAADI come from the germline V gene. Trimming removed 2 bases from V and 2 bases from J, with 7 bases in between. The CDR3 sequence is 14 residues long.

This chain links TRBV10-3 with TRBJ1-4, with D perhaps matching TRBD1 (5 bases). With 2 bases removed from V and 7 bases from J, the gap between germline ends came to 8 bases. The CDR3 has 13 amino acids. Germline CDR1 and CDR2: ENHRY and SYGVKD. The CDR3 sequence: CAISEGASEKLFF. The CDR3 bases are TGTGCCATCAGTGAGGGGGCCTCTGAAAAACTGTTTTTT.

This clone was detected only once. V usage is TRBV4-1 and J usage is TRBJ1-1, with D unclear. Looked up from germline, CDR1 is MGHRA and CDR2 is YSYEKL. V lost 3 bases, J lost 4 bases, and 3 bases lay in between. The CDR3 has 11 amino acids. CDR3 amino acids: CASSQSTEAFF. DNA of the CDR3: TGCGCCAGCAGCCAGAGCACTGAAGCTTTCTTT.

This clone was seen a handful of times. The chain employs TRBV19 and TRBJ1-1; D is ambiguous. V gave up 3 bases and J gave up 1 base, with 6 bases separating them. The germline V gene has CDR1 LNHDA and CDR2 SQIVND (reference sequence). The CDR3 is 13 residues long. CDR3 coding DNA: TGTGCCAGTAGTATCGCACAGAACACTGAAGCTTTCTTT. Translated: CASSIAQNTEAFF.

CDR3 DNA: TGTGCCAGCAGTGAATCGACATTTAGCAATCAGCCCCAGCATTTT. Encoded protein: CASSESTFSNQPQHF. The rearrangement links TRBV25-1 to TRBJ1-5; D not resolved. Trimming took 1 base from V and 0 from J, leaving 7 bases between them. From germline, CDR1 is MGHDK and CDR2 SYGVNS. The length of the CDR3 is 15 residues.

V and J are TRBV18 and TRBJ1-1; D may be TRBD1 (5 bases). CDR3 size: 13 residues. V lost 2 bases to trimming and J lost 6 bases, with 10 bases between them. Per germline, CDR1 KGHSH and CDR2 LQKENI. CDR3 nucleotides: TGTGCCAGCTCACCAAGTCGGGGGGCTGAAGCTTTCTTT. This translates into CASSPSRGAEAFF. Supplemented by reference TRBV18 and TRBJ1-1, the full variable domain reads NAGVMQNPRHLVRRRGQEARLRCSPMKGHSHVYWYRQLPEEGLKFMVYLQKENIIDESGMPKERFSAEFPKEGPSILRIQQVVRGDSAAYFCASSPSRGAEAFFGQGTRLTVV.

The CDR3 protein is CASSYPSGGAHTQYF. The CDR3 nucleotides read TGTGCCAGCAGCTACCCTAGCGGGGGGGCACATACGCAGTATTTT. The chain combines TRBV7-8 with TRBJ2-3; 12 bases map to TRBD2. The CDR3 has 15 amino acids. CDR1 is SGHVS and CDR2 is FQNEAQ in the germline V gene. The J segment lost 7 bases and the V segment lost 4 bases, leaving 6 bases of the junction unmatched. Full variable domain (remainder filled in from reference TRBV7-8 and TRBJ2-3): GAGVSQSPRYKVAKRGQDVALRCDPISGHVSLFWYQQALGQGPEFLTYFQNEAQLDKSGLPSDRFFAERPEGSVSTLKIQRTQQEDSAVYLCASSYPSGGAHTQYFGPGTRLTVL.

The chain is built from TRBV20-1 and TRBJ2-7; 8 positions agree with TRBD2. CDR1 and CDR2 from the germline V gene are DFQATT and SNEGSKA (reference sequence). This CDR3 contains 11 residues. This CDR3 reads CRAGGPYEQYF. In DNA, the CDR3 is TGCAGGGCGGGGGGCCCCTACGAGCAGTACTTC.